Presented here are 8 T cell receptor beta chains from one specimen sequenced in a study of high-grade serous ovarian cancer treatment subgroups. Profiled with immunoSEQ multiplex PCR; TCRdb holds only in-frame clones, not every one. The repertoire holds some 28,000 clones, with about 86% as singletons. Tumor samples were obtained before definitive surgery or chemotherapy. Input material: tumor tissue. These receptors originate from a human donor with high-grade serous ovarian cancer.

The rearrangement links TRBV30 to TRBJ2-7; TRBD2 agrees at 9 bases. The CDR3 runs to 14 residues. CDR1 and CDR2 from the germline V gene are GTSNPN and SVGIG (reference sequence). In DNA form, the CDR3 reads TGTGCTTTCTCCGAGACTAGCGGAGGCTACGAGCAGTACTTC. Protein product: CAFSETSGGYEQYF.

This clone was counted between two and nine times. The V gene is TRBV19, the J gene TRBJ1-1; D remains unclear. Germline-derived CDR1 and CDR2 are LNHDA and SQIVND (reference sequence). CDR3 length equals 14 residues. The V gene lost 0 bases and the J gene lost 2 bases, with 7 bases spanning the gap. The DNA for the CDR3 is TGTGCCAGTAGTATAGATAGGAGTAACACTGAAGCTTTCTTT. Translating gives CASSIDRSNTEAFF.

The sample holds one count of this clone. The V call is TRBV30, the J call TRBJ2-5; D is unresolved. CDR3 size: 12 residues. Germline V gene lookup returns CDR1 GTSNPN and CDR2 SVGIG (reference sequence). Trimming took off 2 bases at V and 7 bases at J, with 11 bases between the two ends. CDR3 in DNA: TGTGCCTGGAGTACCCCCCCCGGGACCCAGTACTTC. Amino acids: CAWSTPPGTQYF.

The chain is built from TRBV19 and TRBJ2-7; D ambiguous. The germline V gene encodes CDR1 LNHDA and CDR2 SQIVND (reference sequence). The CDR3 loop spans 15 amino acids. Trimming removed 5 bases at V and 2 bases at J, with 16 bases between. In DNA, the CDR3 is TGTGCCAGTAGTCTCCGGACGGACGGTACCTACGAGCAGTACTTC. As protein: CASSLRTDGTYEQYF.

This clone is a singleton in its sample. The chain employs TRBV27 and TRBJ2-1; a weak D match, TRBD1 (5 bases). V was cut by 9 bases and J by 6 bases, with 24 bases left in between. Germline V gene lookup returns CDR1 MNHEY and CDR2 SMNVEV (reference sequence). The CDR3 sequence is 16 residues long. The CDR3 sequence: CASSKAGIGTTNEQFF. Written as DNA, the CDR3 is TGTGCCAGTTCTAAAGCAGGGATCGGTACTACCAATGAGCAGTTCTTC.

Of note for this clone: An end of the junction differs from the germline gene, which may be a read error. At the DNA level, this CDR3 is encoded by other sequences in the same sample as well. The CDR3 sequence is CASSELSGGLGYEQYF. Written as DNA, the CDR3 is TGCGCCAGCAGCGAACTCAGCGGGGGACTAGGATACGAGCAGTACTTC. This chain uses TRBV7-6 with TRBJ2-7; 8 positions agree with TRBD2. CDR3 length equals 16 residues. Germline loops: CDR1 SGHVS, CDR2 FNYEAQ.

J is TRBJ2-2 and V is TRBV2, with 7 positions matching TRBD2. Per germline, CDR1 SNHLY and CDR2 FYNNEI. V trimming: 8 bases; J trimming: 6 bases; junction bases outside the gene matches: 6. The CDR3 totals 13 residues. CDR3 loop: CASGSRGAGELFF. CDR3 nucleotide sequence: TGTGCCAGCGGCTCCCGGGGGGCCGGGGAGCTGTTTTTT.

CDR3 loop: CAWSAVAVSNQPQHF. The CDR3 nucleotides are TGTGCCTGGAGTGCCGTGGCCGTTAGCAATCAGCCCCAGCATTTT. The J gene is TRBJ1-5, the V gene TRBV30; D is undetermined. Trimming shortened V by 1 base and J by 0 bases, and 10 bases separated the two germline ends. Germline V gives CDR1 GTSNPN, CDR2 SVGIG (reference sequence). There are 15 residues in the CDR3.